Following are 21 T cell receptor beta chains from one sample sequenced in a study of T cell responses to AZD1222 COVID-19 vaccine. Method: immunoSEQ multiplex PCR; TCRdb's copy keeps in-frame clones and lacks some. The profile covers 95,000 to 150,000 clones, with about 90% appearing a single time and 5% to 5.5% taken by the ten largest. The material was peripheral blood, obtained on day 0 of AZD1222 vaccination. The receptors stem from an adult in good health.

This clone showed up many times. V is TRBV6-5 and J is TRBJ1-1; D gene ambiguous. The V gene's germline CDR1 is MNHEY and CDR2 SVGAGI. The CDR3 spans 11 residues. Trimming pared 2 bases from V and 10 bases from J, leaving 8 bases between. The CDR3 reads CASSYRIGAFF. The CDR3 nucleotides read TGTGCCAGCAGTTACCGTATCGGAGCTTTCTTT.

The gene calls are TRBV5-4 and TRBJ1-1; D may be TRBD1 (5 bases). The CDR3 sequence is 14 residues long. V lost 4 bases to trimming and J lost 1 base, with 11 bases between them. The V gene's germline CDR1 is SGHNT and CDR2 YYREEE (reference sequence). The CDR3 protein is CASSHLGANTEAFF. CDR3 nucleotides: TGTGCCAGCAGCCATTTAGGGGCGAACACTGAAGCTTTCTTT.

The chain couples TRBV5-1 to TRBJ2-7; 9 positions match TRBD1. This CDR3 region has 18 residues. Germline CDR1 reads SGHRS; CDR2 reads YFSETQ. The V gene end was trimmed by 4 bases and the J gene end by 6 bases; junction bases not matched to a gene: 20. CDR3 in amino acids: CASSLGGQGSLSHGEQYF. The CDR3 region has the DNA TGCGCCAGCAGCCTGGGGGGACAGGGCTCCTTGTCTCATGGCGAGCAGTACTTC.

The gene calls are TRBV20-1 and TRBJ1-5; 7 nucleotides line up with TRBD1. V dropped 3 bases and J dropped 4; count of bases not matched to a gene: 9. Germline-derived CDR1 and CDR2 are DFQATT and SNEGSKA (reference sequence). The CDR3 spans 15 residues. The CDR3, as DNA: TGCAGTGCTAGTGGCCTGGACAGGAGAAATCAGCCCCAGCATTTT. It yields the protein CSASGLDRRNQPQHF.

The CDR3 DNA is TGTGCCAGCAGTCCGACTTCCCTACAGAACTATGGCTACACCTTC. This codes for CASSPTSLQNYGYTF. This chain uses TRBV27 with TRBJ1-2; D is undetermined. The germline V gene encodes CDR1 MNHEY and CDR2 SMNVEV (reference sequence). V was trimmed by 5 bases and J by 2 bases, leaving 15 bases between them. The CDR3 totals 15 residues.

This sequence joins TRBV6-5 and TRBJ1-2; D unresolved. This CDR3 region has 13 residues. CDR1 is MNHEY, CDR2 SVGAGI, per germline. Trimming shortened V by 7 bases and J by 5 bases, and 14 bases separated the two germline ends. This CDR3 reads CASTTDGIYGYTF. Written as DNA, the CDR3 is TGTGCCAGCACAACAGACGGGATTTATGGCTACACCTTC.

This CDR3 reads CATSEGDSPGYTF. Written as DNA, the CDR3 is TGTGCCACCAGTGAAGGGGACAGCCCTGGCTACACCTTC. The rearrangement links TRBV24-1 to TRBJ1-2; 7 bases match TRBD1. Trimming at V came to 4 bases and at J to 7 bases, leaving 5 bases not matched to a gene. In germline, CDR1 is KGHDR, CDR2 SFDVKD. The CDR3 covers 13 residues.

The V call is TRBV27, the J call TRBJ1-2, with D possibly matching TRBD1 (5 bases). This CDR3 region has 14 residues. Germline CDR1 is MNHEY and CDR2 is SMNVEV (reference sequence). The ends were cut back, 4 bases at V and 5 bases at J, with 14 bases in the middle. CDR3 amino acids: CASSSRETRYGYTF. In DNA form, the CDR3 reads TGTGCCAGCAGTTCCAGGGAAACTCGATATGGCTACACCTTC.

DNA of the CDR3: TGTGCCTGGAGTACCCACCGAGCGGGTCCCGGGGAGCTGTTTTTT. Residues: CAWSTHRAGPGELFF. The J gene is TRBJ2-2, the V gene TRBV30; tentatively, D is TRBD2 (6 bases). The CDR3 has 15 amino acids. V lost 2 bases, J lost 6 bases, and 16 bases lay in between. Per germline, CDR1 GTSNPN and CDR2 SVGIG (reference sequence).

This chain links TRBV6-5 with TRBJ1-2; unclear D gene. The CDR3 has 15 residues. Trimming stripped 7 bases from V and 2 bases from J, with 17 bases between. Germline CDR1 reads MNHEY; CDR2 reads SVGAGI. The CDR3 coding sequence is TGTGCCAGCATCCCAAAGGGTTGGGGAAACTATGGCTACACCTTC. Translating it yields CASIPKGWGNYGYTF.

This clone was seen a single time. The rearrangement links TRBV2 to TRBJ2-1; D is possibly TRBD2 (5 bases). V dropped 2 bases and J dropped 4 bases, with 9 bases sitting between them. The CDR3 spans 14 residues. CDR1 and CDR2 from the germline V gene are SNHLY and FYNNEI. The CDR3: CASSESGVYNEQFF. In nucleotides, the CDR3 is TGTGCCAGCAGTGAAAGCGGAGTATACAATGAGCAGTTCTTC.

The chain recombines TRBV12-5 with TRBJ2-1; TRBD2 is a possible D gene (5 bases). The CDR3 contains 14 residues. Germline lookup yields CDR1 LGHNT and CDR2 FRNRAP. Trimming pared 5 bases from V and 7 bases from J, leaving 15 bases between. CDR3 in amino acids: CASGIGVFGNEQFF. Written as DNA, the CDR3 is TGTGCTAGTGGTATCGGGGTTTTTGGGAATGAGCAGTTCTTC.

The J gene is TRBJ2-1, the V gene TRBV5-1, with 14 bases lining up with TRBD2. The CDR3 is 16 residues long. Germline CDR1 reads SGHRS; CDR2 reads YFSETQ. V shed 4 bases and J 4 bases; nucleotides not matched to a gene: 4. The CDR3: CASSSRTSGGYNEQFF. The CDR3 nucleotides are TGCGCCAGCAGCAGCCGGACTAGCGGGGGGTACAATGAGCAGTTCTTC.

This rearrangement joins TRBV6-5 to TRBJ1-1, with 8 bases lining up with TRBD1. V trimming: 7 bases; J trimming: 2 bases; junction bases outside the gene matches: 3. Germline loops: CDR1 MNHEY, CDR2 SVGAGI. The CDR3 runs 13 residues. In DNA form, the CDR3 reads TGTGCCAGCAAAGGACAGGGTAACACTGAAGCTTTCTTT. Residues: CASKGQGNTEAFF.

V usage is TRBV5-1 and J usage is TRBJ1-5, with 8 bases lining up with TRBD1. The CDR3 length is 13 residues. The germline V gene encodes CDR1 SGHRS and CDR2 YFSETQ. The trim removed 4 bases at V and 7 bases at J, leaving 4 bases unmatched. This CDR3 reads CASSAGGGQPQHF. Written as DNA, the CDR3 is TGCGCCAGCAGCGCAGGGGGCGGGCAGCCCCAGCATTTT.

V usage is TRBV12-5 and J usage is TRBJ2-3, with TRBD2 matching 9 bases. The CDR3 spans 14 residues. Germline values: CDR1 LGHNT, CDR2 FRNRAP. Trimming cost V 6 bases and J 7 bases; bases outside gene matches: 8. The DNA of the CDR3 is TGTGCTAGTGGCGAGGGACTAGCTTCACATACGCAGTATTTT. Protein product: CASGEGLASHTQYF.

This clone has more than one count but fewer than ten. This rearrangement joins TRBV18 to TRBJ2-7; D is possibly TRBD1 (6 bases). V shed 0 bases and J shed 6 bases, with 9 bases lying between them. CDR3 length: 13 residues. CDR1 is KGHSH, CDR2 LQKENI, per germline. CDR3 region: CASSPPSQGEQYF. CDR3 DNA: TGTGCCAGCTCACCACCATCACAGGGCGAGCAGTACTTC.

The chain links TRBV5-6 to TRBJ1-2; D unclear. Trimming cost V 6 bases and J 0 bases, with 15 bases left between them. CDR1 is SGHDT, CDR2 YYEEEE, per germline. The CDR3 consists of 15 residues. The CDR3 sequence: CASNSFALSNYGYTF. The CDR3 bases are TGTGCCAGCAACTCGTTCGCTTTATCTAACTATGGCTACACCTTC.

This rearrangement joins TRBV5-1 to TRBJ2-2; D unclear. The CDR3 extends over 13 amino acids. The V and J ends lost 5 bases and 4 bases respectively, with 9 bases between them. Germline assignment: CDR1 SGHRS and CDR2 YFSETQ. The CDR3 coding sequence is TGCGCCAGCAGGGTTCCACCCACCGGGGAGCTGTTTTTT. This sequence encodes CASRVPPTGELFF.

This rearrangement joins TRBV27 to TRBJ2-7; D is perhaps TRBD2 (8 bases). This CDR3 region has 14 residues. V was pared by 8 bases and J by 9 bases, with 23 bases between. The germline CDR1 and CDR2 sequences are MNHEY and SMNVEV (reference sequence). CDR3 bases: TGTGCCAGCGGGAGGGGGCGGGAGGCCAGGGTGCAGTACTTC. As protein: CASGRGREARVQYF.

This clone has a handful of counts. The junction and the germline gene differ at one end; a read error may be behind it. The rearrangement uses TRBV14 and TRBJ2-1; D remains ambiguous. The CDR3 is 13 amino acids. Germline assignment: CDR1 SGHDN and CDR2 FVKESK. The CDR3 sequence is CASSQGPGLPPIF. Written as DNA, the CDR3 is TGTGCCAGCAGCCAAGGGCCTGGGCTCCCCCCCATCTTC. The whole variable domain, filled in from reference TRBV14 and TRBJ2-1, reads EAGVTQFPSHSVIEKGQTVTLRCDPISGHDNLYWYRRVMGKEIKFLLHFVKESKQDESGMPNNRFLAERTGGTYSTLKVQPAELEDSGVYFCASSQGPGLPPIFGPGTRLTVL.